This T cell receptor (beta chain) originates from a study of cytomegalovirus exposure and HLA in healthy donors. Broader study findings: According to a subsequent analysis, TCR clusters identified in the first cohort showed a tendency to co-occur across the approximately 120 validation repertoires. Cytomegalovirus-associated TCR beta chains were listed, numbering 164. Under in vitro conditions, a few CMV-associated chains were confirmed as specific for CMV antigens.

Sequenced by immunoSEQ multiplex PCR; TCRdb stores in-frame clones only, minus some. The repertoire has about 360,000 clones, 70% to 90% of them found once; the top ten carry roughly 0.82%. A note on this clone: Its antigen is unidentified.

The specimen sequenced was PBMCs. This sequence was found in a woman in her late teens or twenties in good health and CMV-seronegative.

CDR3 loop: CASNMEGVNYGYTF. The CDR3 coding sequence is TGTGCCAGTAACATGGAAGGGGTGAACTATGGCTACACCTTC. V and J are TRBV19 and TRBJ1-2, with a weak D call TRBD1 (5 bases). V lost 7 bases to trimming and J lost 2 bases, with 14 bases between them. The CDR3 extends over 14 amino acids. Germline V lookup: CDR1 LNHDA, CDR2 SQIVND (reference sequence). Full variable domain (rest looked up from reference TRBV19 and TRBJ1-2): DGGITQSPKYLFRKEGQNVTLSCEQNLNHDAMYWYRQDPGQGLRLIYYSQIVNDFQKGDIAEGYSVSREKKESFPLTVTSAQKNPTAFYLCASNMEGVNYGYTFGSGTRLTVV.